A selection of T cell receptor beta chains follows, all from one sample in a study of CXCR3-negative and CXCR3-positive naive CD8 T cells. TCRdb reprocessed the 5' RACE reads and reports one entry per CDR3 protein, with no DNA. This specimen shows around 130,000 distinct CDR3 sequences; the ten leading clones hold 0.59%. The material sequenced was naive CXCR3+ CD8+ T cells from blood. Every receptor here comes from a human donor in good health. Some clones in this sample may be carry-over from other donors' samples. Each CDR3 is given with its conserved first and last residue.

>TRBJ2-2|TRBV29-1
CSVEQGHTGELFF
>TRBJ2-3|TRBV7-2
CASSLGYGSTDTQYF
>TRBJ1-5|TRBV15
CATTSGVGQPQHF
>TRBJ1-5|TRBV2
CASSEAGQGDQPQHF
>TRBJ1-2|TRBV7-9
CASSEGTGYTF
>TRBJ1-2|TRBV19
CASSIDQDRDYGYTF
>TRBJ1-1|TRBV7-3
CASSQLAMAPAFF
>TRBJ1-4|TRBV19
CASNGSLREKLFF
>TRBJ1-1|TRBV7-6
CASSQGQGLLNTEAFF
>TRBJ1-1|TRBV6-2/TRBV6-3
CAIYGGTEAFF
>TRBJ2-3|TRBV6-5
CASSYTLRDTQYF
>TRBJ2-1|TRBV13
CASSPEDGSNEQFF
>TRBJ2-7|TRBV19
CASSITDRGLYEQYF
>TRBJ2-7|TRBV28
CASKPGLDQYEQYF
>TRBJ2-1|TRBV6-2/TRBV6-3
CASSYIGGGPETTYNEQFF
>TRBJ1-1|TRBV29-1
CSAGVNTEAFF
>TRBJ2-1|TRBV29-1
CSVFGQGYEQFF
>TRBJ2-3|TRBV12-3/TRBV12-4
CVDTGALEDTQYF
>TRBJ2-3|TRBV2
CASREKGQGIWDTQYF
>TRBJ2-3|TRBV6-6
CASSYLDTQYF
>TRBJ2-1|TRBV15
CATSRGVAGGDNEQFF
>TRBJ2-7|TRBV27
CASSLARGAWYEQYF
>TRBJ2-7|TRBV29-1
CSVKGGPHTYEQYF
>TRBJ2-7|TRBV4-3
CASSQGLGHEQYF
>TRBJ2-2|TRBV2
CASSENPSSVNTGELFF
>TRBJ2-1|TRBV9
CASSATGWNEQFF
>TRBJ1-1|TRBV5-1
CASSWHSGTEAFF
>TRBJ2-5|TRBV3-1
CASSRITDLEETQYF
>TRBJ2-2|TRBV5-1
CASSLANAGVGELFF